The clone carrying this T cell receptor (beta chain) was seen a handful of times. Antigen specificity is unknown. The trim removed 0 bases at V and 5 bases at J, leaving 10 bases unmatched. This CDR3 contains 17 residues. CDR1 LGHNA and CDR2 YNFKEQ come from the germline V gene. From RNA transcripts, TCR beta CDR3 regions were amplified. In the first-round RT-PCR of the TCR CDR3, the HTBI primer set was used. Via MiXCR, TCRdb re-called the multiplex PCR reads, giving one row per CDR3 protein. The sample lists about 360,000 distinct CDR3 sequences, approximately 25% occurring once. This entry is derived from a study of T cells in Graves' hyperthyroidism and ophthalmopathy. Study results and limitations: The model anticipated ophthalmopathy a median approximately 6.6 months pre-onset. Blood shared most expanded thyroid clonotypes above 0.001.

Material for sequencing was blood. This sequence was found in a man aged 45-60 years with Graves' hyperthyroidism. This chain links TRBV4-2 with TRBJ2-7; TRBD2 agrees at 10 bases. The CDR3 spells CASSQEPELAGRHEQYF. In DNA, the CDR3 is TGTGCCAGCAGCCAAGAACCGGAACTAGCGGGGCGACACGAGCAGTACTTC.